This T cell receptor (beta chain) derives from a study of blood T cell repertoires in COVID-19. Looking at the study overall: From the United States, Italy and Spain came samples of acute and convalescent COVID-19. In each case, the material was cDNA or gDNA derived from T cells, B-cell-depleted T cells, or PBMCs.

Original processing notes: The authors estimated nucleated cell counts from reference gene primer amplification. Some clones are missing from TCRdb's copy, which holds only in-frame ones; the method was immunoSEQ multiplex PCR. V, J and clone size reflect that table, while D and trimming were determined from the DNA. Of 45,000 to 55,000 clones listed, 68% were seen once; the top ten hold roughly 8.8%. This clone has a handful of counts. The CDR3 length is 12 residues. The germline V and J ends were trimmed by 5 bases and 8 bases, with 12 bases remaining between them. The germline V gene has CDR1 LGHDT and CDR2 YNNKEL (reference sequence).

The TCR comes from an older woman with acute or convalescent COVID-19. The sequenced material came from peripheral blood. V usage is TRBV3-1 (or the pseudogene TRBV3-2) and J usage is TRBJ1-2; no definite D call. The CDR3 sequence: CASSTRVGGYTF. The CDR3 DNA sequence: TGTGCCAGCAGCACCCGAGTCGGGGGCTACACCTTC.